The 21 T cell receptor beta chains presented below share a single source sample, sequenced in a study of blood T cell repertoires in COVID-19 (dated by TCRdb to the early 2020s). Library generation was performed with the immunoSEQ multiplex PCR assay. Entries here come from immuneACCESS through TCRdb and include only in-frame sequences with V and J called. Some clones fail to appear in such tables; in the studies checked, an unresolved V gene covers under half of the shortfall, and the cause of the remainder is unknown. The sample table contains approximately 200,000 clones; only one count was recorded for around nine tenths of them. 5.5% to 7.5% of the sample belongs to the ten largest clones. The sample consisted of peripheral blood. The receptors originated from a man aged 60 to 69 who had recovered from COVID-19.

The V call is TRBV5-1, the J call TRBJ2-1; the D gene is possibly TRBD2 (6 bases). Trimming removed 2 bases at V and 9 bases at J, with 18 bases between. There are 15 residues in the CDR3. CDR1 is SGHRS, CDR2 YFSETQ, per germline. CDR3 loop: CASSFAATSKAEQFF. Written as DNA, the CDR3 is TGCGCCAGCAGCTTCGCCGCGACTAGTAAGGCTGAGCAGTTCTTC.

In its sample, this clone was seen a few times. The V and J genes are TRBV7-9 and TRBJ1-6; D is ambiguous. V lost 6 bases, J lost 4 bases, and 16 bases lay in between. CDR1 is SEHNR, CDR2 FQNEAQ, per germline (reference sequence). This CDR3 contains 16 residues. In DNA form, the CDR3 reads TGTGCCAGCAGTTCAGGAAACGTTCCGTATAATTCACCCCTCCACTTT. Protein sequence: CASSSGNVPYNSPLHF.

The CDR3 region is CASSVGQGGGEKLFF. CDR3 sequence (DNA): TGTGCCAGCAGCGTCGGACAGGGTGGAGGGGAAAAACTGTTTTTT. The rearrangement links TRBV9 to TRBJ1-4; 8 nucleotides agree with TRBD1. Germline loops: CDR1 SGDLS, CDR2 YYNGEE. The CDR3 has 15 amino acids. With V trimmed by 2 bases and J by 8 bases, 8 bases remained unmatched.

This rearrangement joins TRBV11-2 to TRBJ1-1, with 8 bases aligning to TRBD1. The CDR3 has 18 amino acids. V lost 1 base and J lost 1; bases outside the gene matches: 11. The V gene's germline CDR1 is SGHAT and CDR2 FQNNGV. As DNA, the CDR3 is TGTGCCAGCAGCTTAGTTTTTCCAGGGGGCGTAGGGAACACTGAAGCTTTCTTT. This gives the protein CASSLVFPGGVGNTEAFF.

V usage is TRBV6-5 and J usage is TRBJ2-4, with D unresolved. The CDR3 covers 16 residues. Trimming took 0 bases from V and 0 from J, leaving 9 bases between them. Germline values: CDR1 MNHEY, CDR2 SVGAGI. The CDR3 DNA reads as TGTGCCAGCAGTTACTCGTCCGGGTTAGCCAAAAACATTCAGTACTTC. Translated, it gives CASSYSSGLAKNIQYF.

The chain is built from TRBV9 and TRBJ1-5, with D tentatively TRBD1 (5 bases). V dropped 4 bases and J dropped 3 bases, with 17 bases sitting between them. The germline V gene encodes CDR1 SGDLS and CDR2 YYNGEE. The CDR3 runs to 16 residues. For the CDR3, the DNA is TGTGCCAGCAGCCCGGTGGGGGACTCCCTCAATCAGCCCCAGCATTTT. Translation: CASSPVGDSLNQPQHF.

This rearrangement joins TRBV27 to TRBJ2-7; a weak D match, TRBD2 (6 bases). V lost 6 bases and J 3 bases, leaving 6 bases between the germline ends. Per germline, CDR1 MNHEY and CDR2 SMNVEV (reference sequence). The CDR3 extends over 11 amino acids. CDR3 residues: CASREGYEQYF. The CDR3 DNA sequence: TGTGCCAGCAGGGAGGGCTACGAGCAGTACTTC.

V and J are TRBV7-9 and TRBJ1-2; TRBD1 agrees at 8 bases. Unmatched junction bases numbered 10, after V lost 5 bases and J lost 8 bases. The CDR3 extends over 14 amino acids. Germline V CDR1 and CDR2: SEHNR, FQNEAQ (reference sequence). The CDR3 DNA reads as TGTGCCAGCAGCAGAGTTGACAGGGGAAAGGGCTACACCTTC. Its translation is CASSRVDRGKGYTF.

V and J are TRBV29-1 and TRBJ2-3; 7 nucleotides align to TRBD2. Germline-derived CDR1 and CDR2 are SQVTM and ANQGSEA. V lost 2 bases, J lost 5 bases, and 4 bases stayed unmatched. The CDR3 runs to 13 residues. As DNA, the CDR3 is TGCAGCGTTGAAAAAGGGAGGGGAGATACGCAGTATTTT. Translated, it gives CSVEKGRGDTQYF.

The chain is built from TRBV27 and TRBJ1-5; 9 bases map to TRBD1. After removal of 3 bases from V and 6 bases from J, the junction contained 15 bases not matched to a gene. CDR1 and CDR2 (germline): MNHEY, SMNVEV (reference sequence). This CDR3 has 18 residues. This CDR3 reads CASSLLGQGLGKSQPQHF. Written as DNA, the CDR3 is TGTGCCAGCAGTTTGCTAGGACAGGGGTTGGGGAAAAGTCAGCCCCAGCATTTT.

The genes are TRBV9 and TRBJ2-3, with D possibly matching TRBD2 (6 bases). V lost 0 bases, J lost 6 bases, and 11 bases lay in between. The CDR3 spans 14 residues. From germline, CDR1 is SGDLS and CDR2 YYNGEE. The CDR3 sequence is CASSVGLSGDTQYF. Written as DNA, the CDR3 is TGTGCCAGCAGCGTAGGACTTAGCGGCGATACGCAGTATTTT.

The rearrangement joins TRBV10-3 to TRBJ2-1; D perhaps matches TRBD1 (6 bases). Germline V gene sequence: CDR1 ENHRY, CDR2 SYGVKD. CDR3 length equals 18 residues. Trimming removed 0 bases from V and 7 bases from J, with 22 bases in between. CDR3 DNA sequence: TGTGCCATCAGTGAGTCCCGGGGCACGGGGACATCCGGGAATGAGCAGTTCTTC. Its protein is CAISESRGTGTSGNEQFF.

The rearrangement joins TRBV27 to TRBJ1-2; D call uncertain. V shed 4 bases and J shed 1 base, with 4 bases lying between them. CDR3 length: 12 residues. Looked up from germline, CDR1 is MNHEY and CDR2 is SMNVEV (reference sequence). CDR3 DNA sequence: TGTGCCAGCAGTTCCCTTAACTATGGCTACACCTTC. Translating it yields CASSSLNYGYTF.

V is TRBV28 and J is TRBJ1-2; TRBD1 aligns across 9 bases. Germline lookup yields CDR1 MDHEN and CDR2 SYDVKM. CDR3 length: 13 residues. Trimming cost V 6 bases and J 6 bases; bases outside gene matches: 5. DNA for the CDR3: TGTGCCAGCAGCCCCGGACAGGGGAATGGCTACACCTTC. Protein sequence: CASSPGQGNGYTF.

This CDR3 is CASSYKGSFTGELFF. As DNA, the CDR3 is TGTGCCAGCAGTTACAAAGGGAGTTTCACCGGGGAGCTGTTTTTT. The chain combines TRBV6-2 or TRBV6-3 with TRBJ2-2; tentatively, D is TRBD2 (5 bases). The germline gives CDR1 MNHEY, CDR2 SVGEGT. V dropped 2 bases and J dropped 4 bases, with 11 bases sitting between them. The CDR3 contains 15 residues.

This chain joins TRBV5-4 and TRBJ1-5, with 9 positions matching TRBD1. The germline V gene has CDR1 SGHNT and CDR2 YYREEE (reference sequence). Losses at the gene ends were 4 bases for V and 6 bases for J; bases not matched to a gene: 2. The CDR3 spans 13 residues. The chain's CDR3 is CASSPDRGQPQHF. CDR3 nucleotides: TGTGCCAGCAGCCCGGACAGGGGTCAGCCCCAGCATTTT.

The V call is TRBV7-9, the J call TRBJ2-4, with 7 bases that match TRBD2. Germline trimming cut 0 bases from V and 9 bases from J; bases unmatched to any gene: 8. The CDR3 is 15 residues long. Germline V lookup: CDR1 SEHNR, CDR2 FQNEAQ (reference sequence). DNA of the CDR3: TGTGCCAGCAGCTTAGCGGGAGGGCCATTGGGCATTCAGTACTTC. Residues: CASSLAGGPLGIQYF. The full variable domain, in which reference TRBV7-9 and TRBJ2-4 provide the parts outside the CDR3, is DTGVSQNPRHKITKRGQNVTFRCDPISEHNRLYWYRQTLGQGPEFLTYFQNEAQLEKSRLLSDRFSAERPKGSFSTLEIQRTEQGDSAMYLCASSLAGGPLGIQYFGAGTRLSVL.

This chain connects TRBV29-1 to TRBJ1-2; D is possibly TRBD1 (6 bases). V lost 5 bases to trimming and J lost 5 bases, with 12 bases between them. The CDR3 has 12 residues. Germline loops: CDR1 SQVTM, CDR2 ANQGSEA. The CDR3 protein is CSVRDTQYGYTF. In DNA, the CDR3 is TGCAGCGTTCGGGACACCCAATATGGCTACACCTTC.

V and J are TRBV19 and TRBJ1-4; 9 bases match TRBD1. V lost 6 bases and J lost 8; bases outside the gene matches: 7. Germline V gene data show CDR1 as LNHDA and CDR2 as SQIVND (reference sequence). The CDR3 totals 14 residues. The CDR3 spells CASSPGTGWEKLFF. DNA for the CDR3: TGTGCCAGTAGCCCCGGGACAGGGTGGGAAAAACTGTTTTTT.

The rearrangement uses TRBV28 and TRBJ2-4; possibly TRBD2 for D (5 bases). Germline V gives CDR1 MDHEN, CDR2 SYDVKM. The CDR3 spans 16 residues. Trimming pared 6 bases from V and 0 bases from J, leaving 15 bases between. The CDR3 sequence is CASRGADSVAKNIQYF. In DNA form, the CDR3 reads TGTGCCAGCAGAGGTGCGGACTCCGTAGCCAAAAACATTCAGTACTTC.

The CDR3 reads CASSIDPTYQPQHF. CDR3 coding DNA: TGTGCCAGTAGTATAGATCCAACTTATCAGCCCCAGCATTTT. This rearrangement joins TRBV19 to TRBJ1-5; unclear D gene. The CDR3 loop spans 14 amino acids. CDR1 and CDR2 (germline): LNHDA, SQIVND (reference sequence). V lost 0 bases and J 5 bases, leaving 8 bases between the germline ends.